Listed below are T cell receptor beta chains from one sample, sequenced in a study of PD-1 blockade in classical Hodgkin lymphoma. Libraries were prepared by immunoSEQ multiplex PCR; TCRdb keeps only in-frame clonotypes and omits some of them. The table lists about 21,000 clones, under 75% of them singletons, with around 1.2% in the top ten. Sequences were derived from CD4+ T cells from blood, sampled before the fourth cycle of nivolumab. These receptor sequences come from a human donor with classical Hodgkin lymphoma. Each CDR3 is given with its conserved first and last residue. Fields, in order: V gene, J gene, CDR3 protein.

TRBV5-4	TRBJ1-3	CASSLGQVRNTIYF
TRBV28	TRBJ2-2	CASSWQGDTGELFF
TRBV4-2	TRBJ2-2	CASSQVGFVAGENNTGELFF
TRBV14	TRBJ1-5	CASSQDSNQPQHF
TRBV7-9	TRBJ1-3	CASSERGSGNTIYF
TRBV9	TRBJ1-5	CASSVGPGENQPQHF
TRBV7-2	TRBJ2-7	CASSRDGGVEQYF
TRBV19	TRBJ1-5	CASIRTRFSNQPQHF
TRBV7-2	TRBJ1-3	CASSLAGSGNTIYF
TRBV6-5	TRBJ2-5	CASSYSDRGPETQYF
TRBV19	TRBJ2-1	CASSIEDRSSNEQFF
TRBV4-3	TRBJ2-1	CASSQDSYNEQFF
TRBV19	TRBJ1-2	CASSEQGAGGYTF
TRBV29-1	TRBJ1-1	CSVGPGANTEAFF
TRBV4-1	TRBJ2-4	CASSQEWTGVMNIQYF
TRBV7-2	TRBJ1-5	CASSLGFRAGNQPQHF
TRBV15	TRBJ2-3	CATSRVDRRGDTQYF
TRBV6-6	TRBJ2-2	CASTPSGTTGELFF
TRBV2	TRBJ1-5	CASTLGRAGQPQHF